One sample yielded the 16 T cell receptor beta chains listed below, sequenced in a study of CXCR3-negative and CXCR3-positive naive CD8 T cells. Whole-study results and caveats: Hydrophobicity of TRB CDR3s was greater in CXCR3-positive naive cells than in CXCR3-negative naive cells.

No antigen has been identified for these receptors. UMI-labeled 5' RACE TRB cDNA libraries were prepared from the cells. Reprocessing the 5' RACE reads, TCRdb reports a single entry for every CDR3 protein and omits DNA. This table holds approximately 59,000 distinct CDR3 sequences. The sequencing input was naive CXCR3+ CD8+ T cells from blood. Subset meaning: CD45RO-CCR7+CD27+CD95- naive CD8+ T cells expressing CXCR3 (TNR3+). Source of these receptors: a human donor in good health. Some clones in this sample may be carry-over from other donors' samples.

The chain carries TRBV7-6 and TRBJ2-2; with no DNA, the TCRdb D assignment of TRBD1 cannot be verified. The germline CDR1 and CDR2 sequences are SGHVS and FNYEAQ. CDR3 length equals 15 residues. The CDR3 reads CASSQTGGGTGELFF.

The CDR3 spells CASSPSGLAGADTQYF. The rearrangement links TRBV6-2 or TRBV6-3 to TRBJ2-3; the D call from TCRdb, TRBD2, cannot be confirmed without DNA. This CDR3 has 16 amino acids. The V gene's germline CDR1 is MNHEY and CDR2 SVGEGT.

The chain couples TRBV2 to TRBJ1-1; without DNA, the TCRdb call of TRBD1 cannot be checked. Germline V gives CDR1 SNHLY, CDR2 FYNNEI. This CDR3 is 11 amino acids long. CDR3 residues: CASRLTGEAFF. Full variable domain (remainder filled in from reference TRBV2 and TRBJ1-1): EPEVTQTPSHQVTQMGQEVILRCVPISNHLYFYWYRQILGQKVEFLVSFYNNEISEKSEIFDDQFSVERPDGSNFTLKIRSTKLEDSAMYFCASRLTGEAFFGQGTRLTVV.

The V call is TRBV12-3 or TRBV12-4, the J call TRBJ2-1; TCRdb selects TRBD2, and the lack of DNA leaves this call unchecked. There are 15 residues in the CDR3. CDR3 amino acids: CASSFLAGGTNEQFF.

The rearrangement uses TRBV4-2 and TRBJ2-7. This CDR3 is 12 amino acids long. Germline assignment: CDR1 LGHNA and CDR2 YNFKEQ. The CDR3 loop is CASSQGFSEQYF.

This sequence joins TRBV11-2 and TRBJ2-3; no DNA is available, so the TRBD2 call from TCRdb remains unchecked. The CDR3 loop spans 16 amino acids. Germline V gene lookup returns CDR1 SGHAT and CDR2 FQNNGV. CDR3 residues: CASKLLGGGREDTQYF.

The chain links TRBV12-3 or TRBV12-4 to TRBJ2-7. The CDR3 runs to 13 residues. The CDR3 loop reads CASGLSDYYEQYF.

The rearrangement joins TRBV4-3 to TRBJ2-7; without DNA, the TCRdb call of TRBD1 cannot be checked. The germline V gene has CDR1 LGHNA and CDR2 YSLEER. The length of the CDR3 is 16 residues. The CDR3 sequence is CASSQEGGGTTYEQYF.

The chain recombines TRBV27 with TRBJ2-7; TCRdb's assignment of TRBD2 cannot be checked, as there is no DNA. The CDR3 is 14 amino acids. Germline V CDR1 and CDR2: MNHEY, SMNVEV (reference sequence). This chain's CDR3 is CASSPSTTTHEQYF.

CDR3 protein: CASSEALRGKETQYF. The J gene is TRBJ2-5, the V gene TRBV2; with no DNA, the TCRdb D assignment of TRBD2 cannot be verified. The CDR3 runs 15 residues. Germline CDR1 is SNHLY and CDR2 is FYNNEI. Variable domain in full (rest from reference TRBV2 and TRBJ2-5): EPEVTQTPSHQVTQMGQEVILRCVPISNHLYFYWYRQILGQKVEFLVSFYNNEISEKSEIFDDQFSVERPDGSNFTLKIRSTKLEDSAMYFCASSEALRGKETQYFGPGTRLLVL.

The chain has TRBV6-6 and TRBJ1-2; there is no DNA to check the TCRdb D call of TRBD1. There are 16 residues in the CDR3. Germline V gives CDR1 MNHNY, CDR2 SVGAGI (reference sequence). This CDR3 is CASSPPIEIGHYGYTF.

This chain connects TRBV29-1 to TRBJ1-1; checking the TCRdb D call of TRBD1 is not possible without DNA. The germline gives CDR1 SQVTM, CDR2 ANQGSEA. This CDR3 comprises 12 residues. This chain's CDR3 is CSYGTGGTEAFF.

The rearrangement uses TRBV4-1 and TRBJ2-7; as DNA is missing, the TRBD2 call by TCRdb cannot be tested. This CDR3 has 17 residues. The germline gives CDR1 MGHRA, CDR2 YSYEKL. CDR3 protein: CASSQDFQRGVTYEQYF.

CDR3 residues: CSVEPTGGYEQYF. The gene calls are TRBV29-1 and TRBJ2-7; TCRdb lists TRBD1, though no DNA is available to test this call. CDR1 is SQVTM, CDR2 ANQGSEA, per germline. This CDR3 region has 13 residues.

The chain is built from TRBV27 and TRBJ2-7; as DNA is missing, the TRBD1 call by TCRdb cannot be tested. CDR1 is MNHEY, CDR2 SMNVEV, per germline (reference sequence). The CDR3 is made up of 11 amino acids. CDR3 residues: CASSRGGVIIF.

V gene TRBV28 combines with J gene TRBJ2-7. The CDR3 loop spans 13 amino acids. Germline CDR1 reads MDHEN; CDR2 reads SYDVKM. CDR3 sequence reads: CASSFTPSYEQYF.